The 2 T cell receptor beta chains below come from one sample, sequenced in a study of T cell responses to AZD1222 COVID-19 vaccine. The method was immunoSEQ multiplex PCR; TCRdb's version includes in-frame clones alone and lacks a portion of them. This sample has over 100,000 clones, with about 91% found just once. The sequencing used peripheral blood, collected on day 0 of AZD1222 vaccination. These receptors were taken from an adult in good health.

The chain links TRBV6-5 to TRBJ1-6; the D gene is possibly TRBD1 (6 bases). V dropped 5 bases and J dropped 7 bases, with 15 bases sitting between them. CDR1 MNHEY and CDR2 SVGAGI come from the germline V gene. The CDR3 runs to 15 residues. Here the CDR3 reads CASSTPRGANSPLHF. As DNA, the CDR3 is TGTGCCAGCAGTACGCCGAGGGGGGCGAATTCACCCCTCCACTTT.

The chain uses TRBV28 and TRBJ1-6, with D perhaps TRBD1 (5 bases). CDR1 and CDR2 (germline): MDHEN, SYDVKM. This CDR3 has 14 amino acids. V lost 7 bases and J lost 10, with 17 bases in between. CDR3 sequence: CASTLGVPPSPLHF. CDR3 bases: TGTGCCAGCACCCTAGGGGTTCCACCGTCACCCCTCCACTTT. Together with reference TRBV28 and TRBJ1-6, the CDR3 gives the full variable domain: DVKVTQSSRYLVKRTGEKVFLECVQDMDHENMFWYRQDPGLGLRLIYFSYDVKMKEKGDIPEGYSVSREKKERFSLILESASTNQTSMYLCASTLGVPPSPLHFGNGTRLTVT.